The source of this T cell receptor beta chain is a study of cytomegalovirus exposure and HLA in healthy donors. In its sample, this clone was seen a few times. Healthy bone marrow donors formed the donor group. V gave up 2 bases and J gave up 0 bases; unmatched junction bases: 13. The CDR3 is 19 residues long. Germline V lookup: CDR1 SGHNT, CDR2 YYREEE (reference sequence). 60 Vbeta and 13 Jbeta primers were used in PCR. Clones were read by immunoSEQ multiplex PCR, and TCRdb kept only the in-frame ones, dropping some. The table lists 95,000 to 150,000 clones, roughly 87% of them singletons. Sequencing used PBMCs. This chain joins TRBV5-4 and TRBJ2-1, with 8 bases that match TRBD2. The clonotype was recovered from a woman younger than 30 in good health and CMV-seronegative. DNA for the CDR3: TGTGCCAGCAGCTTCGAGACTAGCGCTCTGCTGAGCTCCTACAATGAGCAGTTCTTC. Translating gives CASSFETSALLSSYNEQFF.